This entry lists 2 T cell receptor beta chains sequenced from one sample in a study of cytomegalovirus exposure and HLA in healthy donors. Primers: 60 Vbeta forward and 13 Jbeta reverse. Libraries were prepared by immunoSEQ multiplex PCR; TCRdb keeps only in-frame clonotypes and omits some of them. The sample consists of some 89,000 clones, roughly 85% of them appearing once. The sample consisted of PBMCs. The source of these receptors is a man in his forties in good health and CMV-seropositive.

The genes are TRBV2 and TRBJ1-2; D perhaps matches TRBD1 (5 bases). Trimming shortened V by 8 bases and J by 3 bases, and 16 bases separated the two germline ends. From germline, CDR1 is SNHLY and CDR2 FYNNEI. There are 14 residues in the CDR3. The CDR3 DNA reads as TGTGCCAGCTCTCTGCAAGGGGATCACTATGGCTACACCTTC. Its protein is CASSLQGDHYGYTF.

In this sample, this clone turned up many times. The rearrangement joins TRBV7-9 to TRBJ2-3; TRBD1 is a possible D gene (6 bases). With 2 bases removed from V and 2 bases from J, the gap between germline ends came to 11 bases. CDR3 length equals 15 residues. Germline CDR1 and CDR2: SEHNR and FQNEAQ (reference sequence). The DNA for the CDR3 is TGTGCCAGCAGCTTACAGGGGAAAATCACAGATACGCAGTATTTT. Residues: CASSLQGKITDTQYF.